This T cell receptor beta chain was sequenced for a study of T-cell memory formation after mild COVID-19. Study at large: Each donor largely had its own TCR clusters. Findings of the study overall: Confirmation was lacking for SARS-CoV-2 specificity of second-wave clones that peaked on day 37.

TCRdb used MiXCR to reprocess the 5' RACE reads, holding one entry per CDR3 protein. The table lists about 420,000 distinct CDR3 sequences, 23% of them singletons. This clonotype has just a few counts. Its target is not known. The J segment lost 4 bases and the V segment lost 5 bases, leaving 8 bases of the junction unmatched. Germline V gives CDR1 MNHEY, CDR2 SMNVEV (reference sequence). The CDR3 has 16 amino acids. The sample consisted of PBMCs or a T cell subset sorted from them (not recorded which). This chain uses TRBV27 with TRBJ2-3, with TRBD1 matching 11 bases. This receptor was obtained from an adult woman who had mild COVID-19 (a few samples of this study predate the infection). Cell type and time point are not known. CDR3 sequence reads: CASSHPPGQGADTQYF. In nucleotides, the CDR3 is TGTGCCAGCAGTCACCCTCCGGGACAGGGGGCAGATACGCAGTATTTT.